This T cell receptor beta chain was obtained from a study of T cell responses to AZD1222 COVID-19 vaccine. General study findings and limits: Spike-specific TCR breadth and depth both grew after two AZD1222 doses. Clonal diversity was possibly underestimated; the donors were predominantly white British and more often female.

This clone was detected a few times. As yet, its antigen is unknown. V gave up 8 bases and J gave up 1 base, with 5 bases separating them. The germline V gene encodes CDR1 MNHEY and CDR2 SVGAGI. The CDR3 extends over 11 amino acids. Data came from immunoSEQ multiplex PCR; TCRdb stores just in-frame clones and leaves some out. The table has some 110,000 clones, around nine tenths seen once. This sequence joins TRBV6-5 and TRBJ1-1; D is ambiguous. This specimen was peripheral blood, taken on day 0 of AZD1222 vaccination. The clonotype originates from an adult in good health. CDR3 DNA sequence: TGTGCCAGCCGACAGAACACTGAAGCTTTCTTT. This translates into CASRQNTEAFF.